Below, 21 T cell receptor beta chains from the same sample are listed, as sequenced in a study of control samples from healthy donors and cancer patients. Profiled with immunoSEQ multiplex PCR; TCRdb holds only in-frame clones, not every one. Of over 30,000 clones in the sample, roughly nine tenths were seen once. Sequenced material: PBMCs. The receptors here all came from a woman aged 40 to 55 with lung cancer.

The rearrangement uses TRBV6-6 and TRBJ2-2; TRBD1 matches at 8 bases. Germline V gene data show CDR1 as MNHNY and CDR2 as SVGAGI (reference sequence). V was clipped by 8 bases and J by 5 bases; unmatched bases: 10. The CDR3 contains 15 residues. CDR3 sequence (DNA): TGTGCCAGCGGATTCGGACAGGGTGGGACCGGGGAGCTGTTTTTT. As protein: CASGFGQGGTGELFF.

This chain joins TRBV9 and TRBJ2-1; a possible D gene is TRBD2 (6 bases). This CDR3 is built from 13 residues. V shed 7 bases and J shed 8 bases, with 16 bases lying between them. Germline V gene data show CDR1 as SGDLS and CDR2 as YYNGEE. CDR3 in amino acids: CASARGEADEQFF. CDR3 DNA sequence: TGTGCCAGCGCACGAGGGGAGGCGGATGAGCAGTTCTTC.

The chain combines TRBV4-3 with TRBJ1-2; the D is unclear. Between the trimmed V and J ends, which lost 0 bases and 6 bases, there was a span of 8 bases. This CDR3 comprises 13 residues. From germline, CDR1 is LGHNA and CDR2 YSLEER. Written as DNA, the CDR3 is TGCGCCAGCAGCCAAGATGTCCGGGATGGCTACACCTTC. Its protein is CASSQDVRDGYTF.

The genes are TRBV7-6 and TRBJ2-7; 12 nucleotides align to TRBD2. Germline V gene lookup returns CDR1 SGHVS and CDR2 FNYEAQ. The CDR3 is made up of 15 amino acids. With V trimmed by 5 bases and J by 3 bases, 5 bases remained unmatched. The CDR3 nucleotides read TGTGCCAGCAGCCACAGACTAGCGGGGGTCTACGAGCAGTACTTC. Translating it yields CASSHRLAGVYEQYF. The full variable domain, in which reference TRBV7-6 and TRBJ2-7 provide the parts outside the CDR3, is GAGVSQSPRYKVTKRGQDVALRCDPISGHVSLYWYRQALGQGPEFLTYFNYEAQQDKSGLPNDRFSAERPEGSISTLTIQRTEQRDSAMYRCASSHRLAGVYEQYFGPGTRLTVT.

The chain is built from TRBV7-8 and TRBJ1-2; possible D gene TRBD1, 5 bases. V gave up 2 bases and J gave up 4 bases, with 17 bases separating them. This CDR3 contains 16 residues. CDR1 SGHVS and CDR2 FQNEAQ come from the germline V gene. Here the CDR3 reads CASSLNVGAPTYGYTF. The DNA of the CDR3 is TGTGCCAGCAGCTTAAATGTCGGGGCGCCTACCTATGGCTACACCTTC.

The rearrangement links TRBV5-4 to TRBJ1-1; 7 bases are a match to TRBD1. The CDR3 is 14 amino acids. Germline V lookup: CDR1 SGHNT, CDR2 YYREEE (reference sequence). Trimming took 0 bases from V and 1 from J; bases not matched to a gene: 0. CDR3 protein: CASSLGDRNTEAFF. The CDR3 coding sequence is TGTGCCAGCAGCTTGGGGGACAGGAACACTGAAGCTTTCTTT.

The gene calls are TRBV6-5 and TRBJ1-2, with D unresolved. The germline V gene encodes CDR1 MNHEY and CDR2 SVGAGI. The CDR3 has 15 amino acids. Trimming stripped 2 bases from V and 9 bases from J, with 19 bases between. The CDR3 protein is CASSYTRVAQNRYTF. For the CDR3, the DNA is TGTGCCAGCAGTTACACAAGGGTCGCCCAAAACCGCTACACCTTC.

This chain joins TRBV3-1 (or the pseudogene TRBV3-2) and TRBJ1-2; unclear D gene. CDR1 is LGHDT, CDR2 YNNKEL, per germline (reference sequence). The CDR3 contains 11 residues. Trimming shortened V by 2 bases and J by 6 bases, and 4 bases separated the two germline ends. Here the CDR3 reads CASSQTDGYTF. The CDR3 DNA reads TGTGCCAGCAGCCAAACGGATGGCTACACCTTC.

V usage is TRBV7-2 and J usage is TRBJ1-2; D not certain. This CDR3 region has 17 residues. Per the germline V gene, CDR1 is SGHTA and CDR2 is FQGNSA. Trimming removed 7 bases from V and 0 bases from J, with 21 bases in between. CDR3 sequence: CASKVGNGKVPNYGYTF. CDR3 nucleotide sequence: TGTGCCAGCAAAGTGGGGAACGGAAAGGTCCCTAACTATGGCTACACCTTC.

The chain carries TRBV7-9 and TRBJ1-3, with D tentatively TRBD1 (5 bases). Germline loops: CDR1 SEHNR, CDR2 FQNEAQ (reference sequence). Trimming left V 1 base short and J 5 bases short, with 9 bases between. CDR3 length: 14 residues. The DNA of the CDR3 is TGTGCCAGCAGCTTAGGTCCAGGGCGAAACACCATATATTTT. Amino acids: CASSLGPGRNTIYF.

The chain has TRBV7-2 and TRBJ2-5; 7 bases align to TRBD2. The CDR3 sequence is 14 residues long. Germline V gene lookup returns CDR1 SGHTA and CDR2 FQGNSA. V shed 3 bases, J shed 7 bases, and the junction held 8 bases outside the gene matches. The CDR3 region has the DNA TGTGCCAGCAGCTTGGCTAGCGGAACCTGGACCCAGTACTTC. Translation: CASSLASGTWTQYF.

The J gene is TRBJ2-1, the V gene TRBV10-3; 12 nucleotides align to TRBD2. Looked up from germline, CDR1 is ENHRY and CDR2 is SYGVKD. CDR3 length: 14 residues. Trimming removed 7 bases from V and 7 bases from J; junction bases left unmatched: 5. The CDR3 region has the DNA TGTGCCATCAATCTAGCGGGGGGGCGGAATGAGCAGTTCTTC. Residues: CAINLAGGRNEQFF.

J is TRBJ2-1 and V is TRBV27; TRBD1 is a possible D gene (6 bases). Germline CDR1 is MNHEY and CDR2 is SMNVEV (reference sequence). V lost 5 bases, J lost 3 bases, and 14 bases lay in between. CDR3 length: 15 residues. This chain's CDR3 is CASSLSRGSYNEQFF. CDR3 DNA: TGTGCCAGCAGTCTCTCTAGGGGGAGCTACAATGAGCAGTTCTTC.

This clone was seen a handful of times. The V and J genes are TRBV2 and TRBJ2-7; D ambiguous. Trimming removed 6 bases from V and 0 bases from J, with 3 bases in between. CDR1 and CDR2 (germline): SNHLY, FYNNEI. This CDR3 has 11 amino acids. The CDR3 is CASRSSYEQYF. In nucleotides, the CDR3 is TGTGCCAGCAGGAGCTCCTACGAGCAGTACTTC.

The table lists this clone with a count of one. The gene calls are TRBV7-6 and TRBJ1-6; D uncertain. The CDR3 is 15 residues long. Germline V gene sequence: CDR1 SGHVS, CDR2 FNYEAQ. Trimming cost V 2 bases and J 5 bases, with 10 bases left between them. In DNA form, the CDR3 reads TGTGCCAGCAGCTTAAGAGACGGAAATAATTCACCCCTCCACTTT. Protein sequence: CASSLRDGNNSPLHF.

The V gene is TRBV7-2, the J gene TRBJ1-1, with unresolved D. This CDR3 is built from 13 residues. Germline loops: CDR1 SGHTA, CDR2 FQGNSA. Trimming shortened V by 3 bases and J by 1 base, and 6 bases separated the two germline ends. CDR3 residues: CASSFAGNTEAFF. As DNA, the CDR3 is TGTGCCAGCAGCTTCGCAGGGAACACTGAAGCTTTCTTT. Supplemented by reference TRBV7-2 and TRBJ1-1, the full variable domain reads GAGVSQSPSNKVTEKGKDVELRCDPISGHTALYWYRQSLGQGLEFLIYFQGNSAPDKSGLPSDRFSAERTGGSVSTLTIQRTQQEDSAVYLCASSFAGNTEAFFGQGTRLTVV.

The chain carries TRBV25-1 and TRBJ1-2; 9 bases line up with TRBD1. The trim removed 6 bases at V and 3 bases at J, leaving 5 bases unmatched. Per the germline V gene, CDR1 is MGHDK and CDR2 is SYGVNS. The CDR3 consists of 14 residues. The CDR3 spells CASSTGGTDYGYTF. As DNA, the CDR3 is TGTGCCAGCAGCACAGGGGGCACGGACTATGGCTACACCTTC.

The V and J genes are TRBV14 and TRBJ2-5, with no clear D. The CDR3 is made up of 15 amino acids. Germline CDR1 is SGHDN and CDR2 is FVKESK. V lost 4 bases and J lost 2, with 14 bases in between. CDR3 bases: TGTGCCAGCAGCCCCCTCGGGTGGGGACAAGAGACCCAGTACTTC. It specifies CASSPLGWGQETQYF.

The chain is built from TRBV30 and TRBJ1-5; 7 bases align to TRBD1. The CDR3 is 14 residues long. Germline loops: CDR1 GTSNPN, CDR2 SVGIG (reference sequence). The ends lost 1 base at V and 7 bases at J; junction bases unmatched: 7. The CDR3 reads CAWSEPGGLQPQHF. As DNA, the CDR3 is TGTGCCTGGAGTGAACCAGGGGGGTTGCAGCCCCAGCATTTT.

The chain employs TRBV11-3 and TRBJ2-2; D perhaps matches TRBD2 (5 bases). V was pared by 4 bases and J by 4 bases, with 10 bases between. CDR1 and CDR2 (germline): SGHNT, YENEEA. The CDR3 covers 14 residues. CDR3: CASSSGYFTGELFF. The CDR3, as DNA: TGTGCCAGCAGCTCGGGATATTTCACCGGGGAGCTGTTTTTT.

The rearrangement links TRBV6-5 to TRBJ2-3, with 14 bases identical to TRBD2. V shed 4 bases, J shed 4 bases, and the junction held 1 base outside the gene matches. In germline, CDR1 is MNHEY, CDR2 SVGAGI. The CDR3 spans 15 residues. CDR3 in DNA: TGTGCCAGCAGTTCGACTAGCGGGGGGGCAGATACGCAGTATTTT. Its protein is CASSSTSGGADTQYF.